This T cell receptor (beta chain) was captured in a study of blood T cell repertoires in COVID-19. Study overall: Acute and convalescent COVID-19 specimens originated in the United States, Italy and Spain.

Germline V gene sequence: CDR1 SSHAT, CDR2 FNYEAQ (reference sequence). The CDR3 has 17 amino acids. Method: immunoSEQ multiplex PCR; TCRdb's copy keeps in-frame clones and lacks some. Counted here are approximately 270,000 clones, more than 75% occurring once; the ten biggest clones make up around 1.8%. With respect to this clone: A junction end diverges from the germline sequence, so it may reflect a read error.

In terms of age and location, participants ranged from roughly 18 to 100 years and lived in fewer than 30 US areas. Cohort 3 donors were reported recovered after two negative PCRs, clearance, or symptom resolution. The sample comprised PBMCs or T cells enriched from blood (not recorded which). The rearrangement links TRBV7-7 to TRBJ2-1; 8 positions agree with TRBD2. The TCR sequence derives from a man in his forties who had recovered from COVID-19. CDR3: CASSPLTRLATTNEQFF. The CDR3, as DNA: TGTGCTAGCAGCCCTTTGACCAGACTAGCGACCACCAATGAGCAGTTCTTC. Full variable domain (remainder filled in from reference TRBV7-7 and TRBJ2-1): GAGVSQSPRYKVTKRGQDVTLRCDPISSHATLYWYQQALGQGPEFLTYFNYEAQPDKSGLPSDRFSAERPEGSISTLTIQRTEQRDSAMYRCASSPLTRLATTNEQFFGPGTRLTVL.